This T cell receptor (beta chain) was obtained from a study of T cell responses to AZD1222 COVID-19 vaccine. The assay was immunoSEQ multiplex PCR, and TCRdb's table has in-frame clones only and misses some. The sample lists tens of thousands of clones, roughly 84% occurring once. The sequenced sample was peripheral blood, obtained on day 0 of MenACWY control vaccination. The sequence came from an adult in good health.

The CDR3 reads CAISVLAGNEQFF. CDR3 coding DNA: TGTGCCATCAGTGTTTTAGCGGGTAATGAGCAGTTCTTC. The chain joins TRBV10-3 to TRBJ2-1; 7 bases fit TRBD2. This CDR3 has 13 residues. Per germline, CDR1 ENHRY and CDR2 SYGVKD. With V trimmed by 4 bases and J by 7 bases, 4 bases remained unmatched.